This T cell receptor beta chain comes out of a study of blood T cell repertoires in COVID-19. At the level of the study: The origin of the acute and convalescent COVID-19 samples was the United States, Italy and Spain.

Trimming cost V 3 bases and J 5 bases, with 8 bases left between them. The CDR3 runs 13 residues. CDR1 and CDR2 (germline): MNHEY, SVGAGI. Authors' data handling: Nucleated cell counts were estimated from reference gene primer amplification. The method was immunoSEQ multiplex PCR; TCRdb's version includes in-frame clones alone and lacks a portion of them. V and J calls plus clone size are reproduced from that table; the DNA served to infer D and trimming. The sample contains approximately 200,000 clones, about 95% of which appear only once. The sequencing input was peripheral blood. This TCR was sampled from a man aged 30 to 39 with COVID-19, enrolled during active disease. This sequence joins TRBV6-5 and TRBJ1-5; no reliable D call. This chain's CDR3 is CASSYSVYQPQHF. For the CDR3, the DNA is TGTGCCAGCAGTTATTCCGTCTATCAGCCCCAGCATTTT.